This T cell receptor beta chain was sequenced during a study of blood T cell repertoires in COVID-19. As for the study in general: Samples taken during acute and convalescent COVID-19 were collected in the United States, Italy and Spain. The analysed material was cDNA or gDNA that came from T cells, B-cell-depleted T cells, or PBMCs.

Original analysis: Amplification with reference gene primers provided the estimates of nucleated cell counts. Method: immunoSEQ multiplex PCR; TCRdb's copy keeps in-frame clones and lacks some. The V and J calls and clone size come from that table; D and trimming were worked out from the DNA. The sample holds roughly 140,000 clones, roughly 88% seen once. Patients at the Seattle site were enrolled during active infection and followed longitudinally. The CDR3 length is 12 residues. A note on this clone: One junction end disagrees with the germline gene, perhaps due to a read error.

This TCR came from a woman in her fifties or sixties with COVID-19, enrolled during active disease. Sequencing input: peripheral blood. This rearrangement joins TRBV12-3 or TRBV12-4 to TRBJ2-3; D unresolved. Here the CDR3 DNA reads TGTGCCAGCAGTTCGGATGCGCTGACTTTTGGTTTT. Protein sequence: CASSSDALTFGF.